These T cell receptor beta chains were read from a single sample in a study of cytomegalovirus exposure and HLA in healthy donors. TCRdb keeps only in-frame clones here, not all; method: immunoSEQ multiplex PCR. Among approximately 100,000 clones listed, approximately 81% were seen once. The material sequenced was PBMCs. The receptors stem from a woman aged 40 to 49 in good health and CMV-seropositive. The CDR3 runs from the conserved cysteine through the conserved F or W. A D gene is named only where the DNA matches it firmly. Not every row has a clone size; where given, it reads once, few, many or a size class.

J	size	V	D	CDR3	DNA
TRBJ1-5	.	TRBV7-2	.	CASSPQEGLPQHF	TGTGCCAGCAGCCCCCAGGAGGGCTTACCCCAGCATTTT
TRBJ2-7	.	TRBV27	.	CASKTGPYEQYF	TGTGCCAGCAAAACAGGGCCCTACGAGCAGTACTTC
TRBJ1-3	.	TRBV5-1	.	CASSPDKSGNTIYF	TGCGCCAGCAGCCCAGACAAATCTGGAAACACCATATATTTT
TRBJ1-2	.	TRBV10-3	.	CAITGGNYGYTF	TGTGCCATCACGGGCGGGAACTATGGCTACACCTTC
TRBJ1-2	.	TRBV19	.	CASSLLLSDGYTF	TGTGCCAGTAGTCTCCTGTTATCCGATGGCTACACCTTC
TRBJ2-2	.	TRBV6-1	TRBD2	CASSSSGSHGELFF	TGTGCCAGCAGTAGTAGCGGGAGTCACGGGGAGCTGTTTTTT
TRBJ2-5	.	TRBV11-2	.	CASSLRPGLLGETQYF	TGTGCCAGCAGCCTGAGGCCGGGACTCCTGGGAGAGACCCAGTACTTC
TRBJ2-7	.	TRBV7-9	.	CASSVGSYEQYF	TGTGCCAGCAGCGTCGGGTCCTACGAGCAGTACTTC
TRBJ2-1	.	TRBV28	TRBD2	CASSFRTSGNNEQFF	TGTGCCAGCAGTTTCCGGACTAGCGGGAACAATGAGCAGTTCTTC
TRBJ1-3	.	TRBV7-9	.	CASSLASTTGNTIYF	TGTGCCAGCAGCTTAGCGAGCACCACTGGAAACACCATATATTTT
TRBJ2-5	.	TRBV7-7	TRBD2	CASSGEPAGGTQYF	TGTGCTAGCAGCGGGGAACCAGCGGGGGGTACCCAGTACTTC
TRBJ2-7	.	TRBV27	TRBD1	CASSWAGTGGDREQYF	TGTGCCAGCAGTTGGGCCGGGACAGGGGGGGACCGGGAGCAGTACTTC
TRBJ1-1	.	TRBV6-5	.	CASSSDVGGGYTEAFF	TGTGCCAGCAGTTCCGACGTTGGGGGCGGGTACACTGAAGCTTTCTTT
TRBJ1-1	.	TRBV18	.	CASSPRPGKGDTEAFF	TGTGCCAGCTCACCACGGCCGGGGAAAGGTGACACTGAAGCTTTCTTT
TRBJ1-2	once	TRBV6-5	TRBD1	CASSQTGQPVGYTF	TGTGCCAGCAGTCAAACGGGACAGCCGGTTGGCTACACCTTC
TRBJ2-3	.	TRBV13	.	CASSLGRIRGDTQYF	TGTGCCAGCAGCTTAGGAAGAATCCGGGGAGATACGCAGTATTTT
TRBJ2-2	.	TRBV7-3	TRBD1	CASSLGGQGNTGELFF	TGTGCCAGCAGCTTAGGTGGACAGGGGAACACCGGGGAGCTGTTTTTT
TRBJ2-3	once	TRBV5-1	TRBD2	CASSLGSGKTDTQYF	TGCGCCAGCAGCTTGGGTAGCGGGAAGACAGATACGCAGTATTTT
TRBJ1-1	.	TRBV19	TRBD1	CASSPRQGLDTEAFF	TGTGCCAGTAGTCCTCGACAGGGTTTGGACACTGAAGCTTTCTTT
TRBJ2-1	.	TRBV13	TRBD2	CASSLRREPSDEQFF	TGTGCCAGCAGCTTAAGGCGGGAGCCCTCTGATGAGCAGTTCTTC
TRBJ2-7	.	TRBV6-5	.	CASSYSVGLGLDEQYF	TGTGCCAGCAGTTACTCGGTGGGATTGGGGCTCGACGAGCAGTACTTC
TRBJ2-7	.	TRBV6-1	TRBD2	CASSEGLAGALESYEQYF	TGTGCCAGCAGTGAAGGACTAGCGGGAGCACTGGAATCCTACGAGCAGTACTTC
TRBJ1-6	.	TRBV5-6	TRBD1	CASSWGDREISPLHF	TGTGCCAGCAGCTGGGGGGACAGGGAAATTTCACCCCTCCACTTT
TRBJ2-2	few	TRBV5-1	.	CASSLDTTNTGELFF	TGCGCCAGCAGCTTGGATACTACGAACACCGGGGAGCTGTTTTTT
TRBJ2-1	.	TRBV7-3	TRBD2	CASSPTSGSYNEQFF	TGTGCCAGCAGCCCCACTAGCGGGAGCTACAATGAGCAGTTCTTC
TRBJ2-1	.	TRBV28	TRBD2	CASTRTGLAGIYNEQFF	TGTGCCAGCACGCGGACAGGACTAGCGGGAATCTACAATGAGCAGTTCTTC
TRBJ1-4	once	TRBV25-1	.	CASSEYGRGEDEKLFF	TGTGCCAGCAGTGAATATGGGAGGGGTGAGGATGAAAAACTGTTTTTT
TRBJ2-7	.	TRBV18	TRBD1	CASSPHHRGVEQYF	TGTGCCAGCTCACCACATCACAGGGGGGTCGAGCAGTACTTC
TRBJ1-4	.	TRBV6-5	TRBD1	CASSKNRGSNEKLFF	TGTGCCAGCAGCAAAAACAGGGGATCTAATGAAAAACTGTTTTTT
TRBJ2-1	once	TRBV25-1	TRBD2	CASSVSGNFYNEQFF	TGTGCCAGCAGTGTCAGCGGGAACTTCTACAATGAGCAGTTCTTC
TRBJ2-3	.	TRBV7-9	.	CASSLAIPRDTQYF	TGTGCCAGCAGCTTAGCGATACCTAGAGATACGCAGTATTTT
TRBJ2-4	.	TRBV7-9	.	CASSQVGLAKNIQYF	TGTGCCAGCAGCCAAGTCGGACTAGCCAAAAACATTCAGTACTTC